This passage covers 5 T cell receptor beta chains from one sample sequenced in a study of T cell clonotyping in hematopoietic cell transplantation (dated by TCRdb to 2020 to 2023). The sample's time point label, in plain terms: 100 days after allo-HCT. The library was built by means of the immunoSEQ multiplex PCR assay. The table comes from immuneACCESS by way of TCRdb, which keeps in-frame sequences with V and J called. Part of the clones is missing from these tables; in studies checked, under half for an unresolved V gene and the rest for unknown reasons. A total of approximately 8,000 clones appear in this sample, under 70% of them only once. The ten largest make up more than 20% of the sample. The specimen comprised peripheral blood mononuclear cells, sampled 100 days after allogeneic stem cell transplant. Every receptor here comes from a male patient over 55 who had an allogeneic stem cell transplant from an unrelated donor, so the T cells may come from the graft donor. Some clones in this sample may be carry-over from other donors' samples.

CDR3 loop: CAWRGSANEKLFF. CDR3 coding DNA: TGTGCCTGGAGGGGGTCTGCTAATGAAAAACTGTTTTTT. The chain joins TRBV30 to TRBJ1-4; D is uncertain. Germline-derived CDR1 and CDR2 are GTSNPN and SVGIG (reference sequence). The CDR3 is 13 residues long. Trimming shortened V by 3 bases and J by 3 bases, and 8 bases separated the two germline ends.

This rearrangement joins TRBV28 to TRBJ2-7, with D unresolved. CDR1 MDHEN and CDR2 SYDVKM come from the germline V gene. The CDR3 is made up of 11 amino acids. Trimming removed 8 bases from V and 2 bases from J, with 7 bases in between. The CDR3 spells CASGLTYEQYF. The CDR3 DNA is TGTGCCAGCGGCCTTACCTACGAGCAGTACTTC.

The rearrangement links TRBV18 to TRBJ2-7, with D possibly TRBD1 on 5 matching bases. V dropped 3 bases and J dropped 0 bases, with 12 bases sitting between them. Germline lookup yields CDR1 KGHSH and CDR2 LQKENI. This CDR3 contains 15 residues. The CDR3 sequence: CASSPLGHLSYEQYF. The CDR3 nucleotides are TGTGCCAGCTCACCTCTAGGACATCTCTCCTACGAGCAGTACTTC.

CDR3 nucleotides: TGTGCCAGCAGCTCCTCAGAGAACTATGGCTACACCTTC. It is translated as CASSSSENYGYTF. This sequence joins TRBV11-1 and TRBJ1-2; no definite D call. CDR1 and CDR2 (germline): SGHAT, FQDESV (reference sequence). This CDR3 spans 13 amino acids. V lost 4 bases and J 2 bases, leaving 8 bases between the germline ends.

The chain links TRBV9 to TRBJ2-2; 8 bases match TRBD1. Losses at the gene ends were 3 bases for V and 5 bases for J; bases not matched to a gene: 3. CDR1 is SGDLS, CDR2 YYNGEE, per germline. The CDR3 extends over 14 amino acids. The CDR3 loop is CASSAGGATGELFF. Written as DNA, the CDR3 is TGTGCCAGCAGCGCAGGGGGCGCGACCGGGGAGCTGTTTTTT.